This T cell receptor beta chain appears in the sequencing data of a study of beta chain features in type 1 diabetes. Study summary: Sorted cells, more than 95,000,000 in number, were examined across all samples.

This clone has a handful of counts. Expressed TCRB transcripts were sequenced because the entire RNA isolate underwent reverse transcription. Naive, central memory and regulatory T cell samples averaged approximately 3.6 million immunoSEQ reads each. Sequenced by immunoSEQ multiplex PCR; TCRdb stores in-frame clones only, minus some. The sample carries 250,000 to 350,000 clones, 12% to 15% recorded once. Trimming shortened V by 6 bases and J by 7 bases, and 7 bases separated the two germline ends. Germline CDR1 reads SNHLY; CDR2 reads FYNNEI. The CDR3 has 12 residues. Sequencing input: central memory CD4+ T cells from blood. The chain joins TRBV2 to TRBJ1-6; D not resolved. The source is a man aged 25-45 years in good health. The CDR3 DNA is TGTGCCAGCAGACCCACCAATTCACCCCTCCACTTT. It codes for CASRPTNSPLHF.